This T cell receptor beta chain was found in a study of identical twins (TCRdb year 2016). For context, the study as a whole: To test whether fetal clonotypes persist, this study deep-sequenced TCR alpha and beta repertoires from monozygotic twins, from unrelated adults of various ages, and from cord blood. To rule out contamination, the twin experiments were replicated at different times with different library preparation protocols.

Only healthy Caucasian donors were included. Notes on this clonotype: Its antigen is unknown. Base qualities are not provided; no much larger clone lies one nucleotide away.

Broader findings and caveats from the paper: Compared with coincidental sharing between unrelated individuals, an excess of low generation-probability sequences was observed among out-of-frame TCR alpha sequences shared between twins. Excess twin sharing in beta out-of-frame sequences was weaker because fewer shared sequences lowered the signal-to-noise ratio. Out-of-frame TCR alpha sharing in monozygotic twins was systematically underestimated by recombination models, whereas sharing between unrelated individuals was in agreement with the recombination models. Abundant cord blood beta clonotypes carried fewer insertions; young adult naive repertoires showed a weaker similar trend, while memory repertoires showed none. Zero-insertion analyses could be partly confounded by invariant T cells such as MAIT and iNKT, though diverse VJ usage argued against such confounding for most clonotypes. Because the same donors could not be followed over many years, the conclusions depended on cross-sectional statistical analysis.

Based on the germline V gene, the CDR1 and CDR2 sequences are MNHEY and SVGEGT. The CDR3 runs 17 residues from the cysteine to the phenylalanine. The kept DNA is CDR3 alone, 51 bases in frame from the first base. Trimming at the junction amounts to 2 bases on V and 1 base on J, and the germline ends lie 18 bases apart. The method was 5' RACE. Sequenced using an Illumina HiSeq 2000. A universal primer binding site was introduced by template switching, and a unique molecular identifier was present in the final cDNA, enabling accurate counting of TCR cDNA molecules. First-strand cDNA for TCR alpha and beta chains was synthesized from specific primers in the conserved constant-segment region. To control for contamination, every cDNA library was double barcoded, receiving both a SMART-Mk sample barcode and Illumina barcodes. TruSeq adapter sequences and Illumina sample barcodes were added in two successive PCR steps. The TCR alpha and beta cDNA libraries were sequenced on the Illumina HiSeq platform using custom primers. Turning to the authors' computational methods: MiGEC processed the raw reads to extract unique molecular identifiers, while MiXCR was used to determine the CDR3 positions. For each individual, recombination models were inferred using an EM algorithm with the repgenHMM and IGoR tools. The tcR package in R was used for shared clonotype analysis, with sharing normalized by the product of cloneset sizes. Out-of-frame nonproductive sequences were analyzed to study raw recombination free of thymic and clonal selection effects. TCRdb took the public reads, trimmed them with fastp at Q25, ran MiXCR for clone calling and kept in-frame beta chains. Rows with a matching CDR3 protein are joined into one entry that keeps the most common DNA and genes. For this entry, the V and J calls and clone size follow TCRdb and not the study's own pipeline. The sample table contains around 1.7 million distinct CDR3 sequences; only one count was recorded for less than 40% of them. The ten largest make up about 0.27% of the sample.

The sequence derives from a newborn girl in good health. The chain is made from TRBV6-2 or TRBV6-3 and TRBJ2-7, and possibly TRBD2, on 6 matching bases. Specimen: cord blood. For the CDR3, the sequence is CASSYVGGTFTSYEQYF. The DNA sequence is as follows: TGTGCCAGCAGTTACGTAGGCGGGACTTTTACGTCCTACGAGCAGTACTTC.